A selection of T cell receptor beta chains follows, all from one sample in a study of T cells in Graves' hyperthyroidism and ophthalmopathy. TCRdb redid the calling of the multiplex PCR reads with MiXCR, one entry per CDR3 protein. This repertoire shows 400,000 to 550,000 distinct CDR3 sequences, approximately 24% found once; its top ten account for 11%. The sample consisted of blood. The source of these receptors is a woman aged 25 to 39 with Graves' ophthalmopathy. CDR3s include the opening cysteine and the closing phenylalanine or tryptophan. A D gene is named only where the DNA matches it firmly. Clone size is not always given. Where it is, it says once, few, many or a class for expanded clones.

>many|TRBV19|TRBJ1-1|.
TGTGCCAGCAGCAAAAGAGGCACTGAAGCTTTCTTT
CASSKRGTEAFF
>many|TRBV28|TRBJ1-1|TRBD1
TGTGCCAGCAGTTCAGGGACAGGGAAGAACACTGAAGCTTTCTTT
CASSSGTGKNTEAFF
>.|TRBV6-1|TRBJ1-5|.
TGTGCCAGCAGTGAGAGTTGGGGTGAGGATCAGCCCCAGCATTTT
CASSESWGEDQPQHF
>many|TRBV10-3|TRBJ1-1|.
TGTGCCGCGAACCGGGACGGCACTGAAGCTTTCTTT
CAANRDGTEAFF
>.|TRBV4-2|TRBJ2-5|TRBD2
TGTGCCAGCAGCAAGCTAGCGGGGGGCCAAGAGACCCAGTACTTC
CASSKLAGGQETQYF
>few|TRBV27|TRBJ1-1|.
TGTGCCAGCAGTTTGAGGTTTTCCACACGAACTGAAGCTTTCTTT
CASSLRFSTRTEAFF
>.|TRBV7-2|TRBJ1-2|.
TGTGCCAGCAGCTTAGCGAAGGCGGTTTATGGCTACACCTTC
CASSLAKAVYGYTF
>.|TRBV28|TRBJ2-7|.
TGTGCCAGCAGTTTCCAGGGGAAGGGGTCCTACGACCAGTACTTC
CASSFQGKGSYDQYF
>few|TRBV2|TRBJ2-7|TRBD1
TGTGCCAGCAGTGACCCGGGGACAGACTACGAGCAGTACTTC
CASSDPGTDYEQYF
>.|TRBV6-1|TRBJ1-6|TRBD1
TGTGCCAGCAGTCCGGGACAGGGGGGTTCACCCCTCCACTTT
CASSPGQGGSPLHF
>many|TRBV5-1|TRBJ1-1|.
TGCGCCAGCAGCTTGGAGGTATGGGTCACTGAAGCTTTCTTT
CASSLEVWVTEAFF
>many|TRBV20-1|TRBJ1-1|.
TGCAGTGCTAGTTTAACGGGGGGCGCGGACACTGAAGCTTTCTTT
CSASLTGGADTEAFF
>many|TRBV24-1|TRBJ1-5|.
TGTGCCACCAGTGATACGGGGAATCATCCCCAGCATTTT
CATSDTGNHPQHF
>many|TRBV27|TRBJ1-5|.
TGTGCCAGCAGTCATACGACGGACTATCAGCCCCAGCATTTT
CASSHTTDYQPQHF
>many|TRBV6-1|TRBJ2-7|.
TGTGCCAGCAGTGAAGCGCAGCTCGGGTACGAGCAGTACTTC
CASSEAQLGYEQYF
>many|TRBV19|TRBJ1-5|.
TGTGCCAGTAGTATGACGGGATATAGCAATCAGCCCCAGCATTTT
CASSMTGYSNQPQHF
>.|TRBV24-1|TRBJ2-3|.
TGTGCCACCAGTGATAGAGCAACAGATACGCAGTATTTT
CATSDRATDTQYF
>few|TRBV19|TRBJ2-5|TRBD1
TGTGCCAGTAGTATACAGGGGGCGTACCAAGAGACCCAGTACTTC
CASSIQGAYQETQYF
>many|TRBV19|TRBJ1-5|TRBD1
TGTGCCAGTAGACCGGACAGGGTTGGTAATCAGCCCCAGCATTTT
CASRPDRVGNQPQHF
>many|TRBV28|TRBJ2-4|.
TGTGCCAGCAGTACAAGAAGGGTGTCGGACATTCAGTACTTC
CASSTRRVSDIQYF
>many|TRBV12-3/TRBV12-4|TRBJ2-4|.
TGTGCCAGCAGTCGGACGGGGGCTGGAGGATACATTAAGTACTTC
CASSRTGAGGYIKYF
>.|TRBV15|TRBJ2-5|TRBD1
TGTGCCACAAGCAGCCGGGACAGGGAACAAGAGACCCAGTACTTC
CATSSRDREQETQYF
>.|TRBV13|TRBJ1-5|.
TGTGCCAGCAGCAAACAACAACCGGCCCCCCTTTTTCGAAGCAATCAGCCCCAGCATTTT
CASSKQQPAPLFRSNQPQHF
>many|TRBV12-3/TRBV12-4|TRBJ2-5|.
TGTGCCGGCAGTTTAGGTGGACAAGGGTTCCAAGGGACCCAGTACTTC
CAGSLGGQGFQGTQYF
>many|TRBV30|TRBJ1-3|.
TGTGCCTGGGGCACCGGGACCGACTCTGGAAACACCATATATTTT
CAWGTGTDSGNTIYF
>few|TRBV4-1|TRBJ2-2|TRBD2
TGCGCCAGCAGCCAAAGGACGGGAGGGGGGAACACCGGGGAGCTGTTTTTT
CASSQRTGGGNTGELFF
>many|TRBV7-9|TRBJ1-2|.
TGTGCCAGCAGCTTAAACAGGGATGGCTACACCTTC
CASSLNRDGYTF
>many|TRBV29-1|TRBJ2-5|.
TGCAGCGCAGCCCAGGGGTTGGCAGAGACCCAGTACTTC
CSAAQGLAETQYF
>many|TRBV6-1|TRBJ2-2|.
TGTGCCAGCGTCCGGACCTCCGCGGACACCGGGGAGCTGTTTTTT
CASVRTSADTGELFF
>.|TRBV20-1|TRBJ2-7|.
TGCAGTGCCGGGCGCCGCGGGGTCACCTACGAGCAGTACTTC
CSAGRRGVTYEQYF
>few|TRBV7-8|TRBJ2-5|.
TGTGCCAGCAGCTTGGGACTTATGGTGTACTTC
CASSLGLMVYF
>many|TRBV5-1|TRBJ2-2|.
TGCGCCAGCAGCACAAGGACCGCCCTCGGTGGACCCGGGGAGCTGTTTTTT
CASSTRTALGGPGELFF
>many|TRBV12-5|TRBJ2-7|TRBD1
TGTGCTAGTGGTTTTCCACCGACAGGGGAAGACTACGAGCAGTACTTC
CASGFPPTGEDYEQYF
>many|TRBV10-3|TRBJ2-7|.
TGTGCCATCAGTGAAGGAGGAACCTACGAGCAGTACTTC
CAISEGGTYEQYF
>.|TRBV14|TRBJ2-6|TRBD1
TGTGCCAGCAGCCTTCAGACAGGGCCCTCTGGGGCCAACGTCCTGACTTTC
CASSLQTGPSGANVLTF
>many|TRBV20-1|TRBJ2-7|TRBD1
TGCAGTGCAAACCGGGACAGGGCCCCCTACGAGCAGTACTTC
CSANRDRAPYEQYF
>many|TRBV20-1|TRBJ2-7|TRBD2
TGCAGTGCGCGTTCGACTAGCGGAAGCTACGAGCAGTACTTC
CSARSTSGSYEQYF
>few|TRBV5-1|TRBJ2-5|TRBD2
TGCGCCAGCAGCTTGAAATCTGGTGGGGCGGGGGTCCAAGAGACCCAGTACTTC
CASSLKSGGAGVQETQYF
>many|TRBV6-4|TRBJ2-6|TRBD1
TGTGCCAGCAGTCGGGTCAAGAGACAGGGGGCTAGTGGGGCCAACGTCCTGACTTTC
CASSRVKRQGASGANVLTF
>.|TRBV15|TRBJ2-2|.
TGTGCCACCAGCAGAGATGAGCTCGGGGAGCTGTTTTTT
CATSRDELGELFF
>many|TRBV5-1|TRBJ2-5|.
TGCGCCAGCAGCTTGGACAGATCTGGAGAGACCCAGTACTTC
CASSLDRSGETQYF
>.|TRBV5-1|TRBJ2-7|TRBD1
TGCGCCAGCAGCCCGGGACAGGGGACGGTGGAGCAGTACTTC
CASSPGQGTVEQYF
>.|TRBV28|TRBJ1-1|.
TGTGCCAGCAGACCTGACGGTCCGGGGGAAGCTTTCTTT
CASRPDGPGEAFF
>.|TRBV20-1|TRBJ1-1|TRBD1
TGCAGTGCTTTAACAGGGGGCACTGAAGCTTTCTTT
CSALTGGTEAFF
>.|TRBV19|TRBJ2-5|TRBD2
TGTGCCAGTAGTATCTGGACAGGCCGGACTAGCGGGAGAGACGGAGGAGAGACCCAGTACTTC
CASSIWTGRTSGRDGGETQYF
>medium-sized|TRBV27|TRBJ2-7|.
TGTGCCAGCAGTTCCGGACAGAGCTCCTACGAGCAGTACTTC
CASSSGQSSYEQYF
>many|TRBV15|TRBJ1-3|.
TGTGCCACCAGCAGTCTCATGGGGAGTTCTGGAAACACCATATATTTT
CATSSLMGSSGNTIYF